This TCR beta chain is from a study of OX40 agonist ivuxolimab in advanced cancers. Study as a whole: Three patients, one with hepatocellular carcinoma and two with cutaneous melanoma, achieved partial responses. Regarding the study as a whole: The work left the antigen specificity of expanded peripheral T cells undetermined.

Germline V lookup: CDR1 MNHEY, CDR2 SMNVEV (reference sequence). V shed 5 bases and J 5 bases; nucleotides not matched to a gene: 7. This CDR3 has 16 amino acids. This clone was observed a handful of times. Antigen specificity is unknown. Assay: immunoSEQ multiplex PCR; the TCRdb copy retains only in-frame clones and omits some. This table has 74,000 or so clones, more than 75% appearing once. The TCR sequence derives from an adult with an advanced solid tumor such as melanoma, head and neck, liver or kidney cancer. Specimen: CD4+ or CD8+ T cells sorted from blood, collected in a trial of the OX40 agonist ivuxolimab. The chain carries TRBV27 and TRBJ1-6; 9 bases are a match to TRBD1. Written as DNA, the CDR3 is TGTGCCAGCAGTACACGGACAGGGGCGAATAATTCACCCCTCCACTTT. This gives the protein CASSTRTGANNSPLHF.